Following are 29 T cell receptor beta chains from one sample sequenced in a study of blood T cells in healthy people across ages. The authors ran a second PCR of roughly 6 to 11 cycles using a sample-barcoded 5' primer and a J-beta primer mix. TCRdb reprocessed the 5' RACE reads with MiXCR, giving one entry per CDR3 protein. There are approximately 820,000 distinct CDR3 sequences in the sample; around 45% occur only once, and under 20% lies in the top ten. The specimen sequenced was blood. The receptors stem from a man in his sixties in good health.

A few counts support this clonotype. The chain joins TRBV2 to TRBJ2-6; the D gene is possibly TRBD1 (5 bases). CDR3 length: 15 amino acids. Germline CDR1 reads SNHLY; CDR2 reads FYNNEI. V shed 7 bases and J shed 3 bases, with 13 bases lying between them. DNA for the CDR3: TGTGCCAGCATGCTAGGGGCTAGTGGGGCCAACGTCCTGACTTTC. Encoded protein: CASMLGASGANVLTF.

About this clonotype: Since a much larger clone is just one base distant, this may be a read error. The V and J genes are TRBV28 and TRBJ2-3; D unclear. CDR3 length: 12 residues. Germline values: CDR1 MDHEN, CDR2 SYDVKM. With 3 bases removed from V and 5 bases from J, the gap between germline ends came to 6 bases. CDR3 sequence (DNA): TGTGCCAGCAGTTTTGAGATAGATACGCAGTATTTT. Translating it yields CASSFEIDTQYF.

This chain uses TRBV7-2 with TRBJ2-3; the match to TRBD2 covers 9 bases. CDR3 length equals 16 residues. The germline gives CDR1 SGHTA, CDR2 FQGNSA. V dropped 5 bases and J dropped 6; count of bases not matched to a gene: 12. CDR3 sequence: CASSIFGGGGADTQYF. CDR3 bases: TGTGCCAGCAGCATCTTCGGGGGCGGGGGGGCGGATACGCAGTATTTT.

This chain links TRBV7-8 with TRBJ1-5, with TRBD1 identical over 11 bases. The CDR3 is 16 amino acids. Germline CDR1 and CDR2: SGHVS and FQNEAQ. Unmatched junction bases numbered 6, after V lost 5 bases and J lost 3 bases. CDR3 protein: CASSPGTGGFNQPQHF. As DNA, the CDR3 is TGTGCCAGCAGCCCCGGGACAGGGGGGTTCAATCAGCCCCAGCATTTT.

The CDR3 DNA is TGCAGTGCTCCCGGACAGGGAGGAAACTATGGCTACACCTTC. Residues: CSAPGQGGNYGYTF. The gene calls are TRBV20-1 and TRBJ1-2; TRBD1 aligns across 8 bases. CDR3 length equals 14 residues. V was clipped by 5 bases and J by 2 bases; unmatched bases: 7. Germline V gives CDR1 DFQATT, CDR2 SNEGSKA (reference sequence).

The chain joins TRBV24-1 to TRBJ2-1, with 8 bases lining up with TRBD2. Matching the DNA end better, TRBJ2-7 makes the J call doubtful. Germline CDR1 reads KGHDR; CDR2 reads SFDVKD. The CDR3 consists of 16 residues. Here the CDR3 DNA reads TGTGCCACCAGTGATTTGGCGGGGGGCTCCAACAATGAGCAGTACTTC. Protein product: CATSDLAGGSNNEQYF.

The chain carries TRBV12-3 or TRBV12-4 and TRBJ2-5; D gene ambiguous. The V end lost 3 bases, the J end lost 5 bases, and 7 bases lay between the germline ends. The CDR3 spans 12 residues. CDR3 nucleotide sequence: TGTGCCAGCAGTTTGTTCCGGGAGACCCAGTACTTC. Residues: CASSLFRETQYF.

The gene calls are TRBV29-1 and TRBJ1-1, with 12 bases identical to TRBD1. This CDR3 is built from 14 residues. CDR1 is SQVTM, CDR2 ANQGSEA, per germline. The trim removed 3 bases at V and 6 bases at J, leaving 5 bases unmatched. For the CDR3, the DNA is TGCAGCGTTGACACCGGGACAGGGGGCGCTGAAGCTTTCTTT. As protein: CSVDTGTGGAEAFF.

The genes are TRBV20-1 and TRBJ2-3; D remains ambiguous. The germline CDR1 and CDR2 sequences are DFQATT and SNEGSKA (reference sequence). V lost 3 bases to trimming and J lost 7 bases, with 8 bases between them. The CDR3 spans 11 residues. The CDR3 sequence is CSASNRNTQYF. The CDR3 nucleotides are TGCAGTGCTAGTAATCGAAATACGCAGTATTTT.

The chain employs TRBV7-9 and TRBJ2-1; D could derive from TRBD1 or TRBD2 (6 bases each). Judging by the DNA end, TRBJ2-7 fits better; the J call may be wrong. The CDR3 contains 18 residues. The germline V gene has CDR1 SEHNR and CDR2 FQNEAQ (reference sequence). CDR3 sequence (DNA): TGTGCCAGCAGCCCTAAAGCAGACCAAAGACAGGACTACAATGAGCAGTACTTC. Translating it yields CASSPKADQRQDYNEQYF.

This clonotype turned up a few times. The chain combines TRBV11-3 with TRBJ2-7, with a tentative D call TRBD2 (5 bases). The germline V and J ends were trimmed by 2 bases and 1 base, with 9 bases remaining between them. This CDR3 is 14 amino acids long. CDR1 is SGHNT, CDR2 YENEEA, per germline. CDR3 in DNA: TGTGCCAGCAGCTTATTCGGGGAATCCTACGAGCAGTACTTC. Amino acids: CASSLFGESYEQYF.

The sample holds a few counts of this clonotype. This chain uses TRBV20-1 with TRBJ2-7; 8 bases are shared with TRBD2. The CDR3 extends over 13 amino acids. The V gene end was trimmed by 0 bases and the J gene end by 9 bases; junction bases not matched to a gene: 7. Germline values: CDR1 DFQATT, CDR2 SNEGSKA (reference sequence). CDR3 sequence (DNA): TGCAGTGCTAGAGATGTAGCGGGGTTCGGGCAGTACTTC. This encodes CSARDVAGFGQYF.

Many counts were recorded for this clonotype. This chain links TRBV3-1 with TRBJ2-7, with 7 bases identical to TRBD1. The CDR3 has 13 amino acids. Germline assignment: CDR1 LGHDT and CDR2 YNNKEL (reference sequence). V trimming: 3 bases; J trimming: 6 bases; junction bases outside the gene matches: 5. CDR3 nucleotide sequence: TGTGCCAGCAGCCAGACAGGGTCAAGCGAGCAGTACTTC. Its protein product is CASSQTGSSEQYF.

The CDR3 loop reads CASSVGQAGNTIYF. The CDR3 nucleotides read TGTGCCAGCAGCGTTGGCCAGGCTGGAAACACCATATATTTT. The chain is built from TRBV9 and TRBJ1-3, with D hard to call. Germline V gives CDR1 SGDLS, CDR2 YYNGEE. Between the trimmed V and J ends, which lost 2 bases and 2 bases, there was a span of 8 bases. This CDR3 is 14 amino acids long.

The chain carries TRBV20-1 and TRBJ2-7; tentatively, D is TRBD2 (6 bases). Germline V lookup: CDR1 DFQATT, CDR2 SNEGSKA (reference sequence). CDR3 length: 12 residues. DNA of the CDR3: TGCAGCGGTGCGGGGAGCTCCTACGAGCAGTACTTC. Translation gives CSGAGSSYEQYF.

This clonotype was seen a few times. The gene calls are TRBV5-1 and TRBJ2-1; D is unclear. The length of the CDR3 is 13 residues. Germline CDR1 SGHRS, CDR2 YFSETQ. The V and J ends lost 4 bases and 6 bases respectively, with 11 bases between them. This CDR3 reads CASSPVPSNEQFF. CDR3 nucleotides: TGCGCCAGCAGCCCAGTGCCTAGCAATGAGCAGTTCTTC.

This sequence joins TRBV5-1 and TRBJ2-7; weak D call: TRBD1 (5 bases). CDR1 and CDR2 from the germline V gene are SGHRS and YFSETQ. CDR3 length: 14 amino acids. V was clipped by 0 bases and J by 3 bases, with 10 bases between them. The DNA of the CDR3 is TGCGCCAGCAGCTTGGACAGGACGGGCTACGAGCAGTACTTC. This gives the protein CASSLDRTGYEQYF.

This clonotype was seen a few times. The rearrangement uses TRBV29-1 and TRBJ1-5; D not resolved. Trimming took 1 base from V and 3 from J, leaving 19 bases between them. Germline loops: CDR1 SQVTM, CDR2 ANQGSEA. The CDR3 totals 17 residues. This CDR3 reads CSVEGTGRNLLNQPQHF. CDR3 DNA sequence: TGCAGCGTTGAAGGGACGGGCAGGAACCTGCTCAATCAGCCCCAGCATTTT.

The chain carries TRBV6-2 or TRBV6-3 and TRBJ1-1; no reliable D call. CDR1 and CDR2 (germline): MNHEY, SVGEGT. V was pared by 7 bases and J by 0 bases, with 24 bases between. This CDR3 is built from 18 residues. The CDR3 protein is CASNGGSAASPMNTEAFF. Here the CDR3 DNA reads TGTGCCAGCAATGGAGGCTCGGCGGCGTCCCCAATGAACACTGAAGCTTTCTTT.

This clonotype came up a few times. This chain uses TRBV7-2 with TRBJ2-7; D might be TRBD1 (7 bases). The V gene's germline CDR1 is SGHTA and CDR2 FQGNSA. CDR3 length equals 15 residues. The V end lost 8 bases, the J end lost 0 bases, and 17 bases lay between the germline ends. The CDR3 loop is CASGPGGLVSYEQYF. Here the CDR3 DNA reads TGTGCCAGCGGCCCAGGGGGGCTCGTCTCCTACGAGCAGTACTTC.

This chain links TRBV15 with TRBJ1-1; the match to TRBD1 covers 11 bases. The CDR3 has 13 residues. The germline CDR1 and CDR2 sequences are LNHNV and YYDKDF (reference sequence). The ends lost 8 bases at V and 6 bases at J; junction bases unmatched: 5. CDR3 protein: CATGQGASPEAFF. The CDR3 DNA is TGTGCCACCGGACAGGGGGCGAGCCCTGAAGCTTTCTTT.

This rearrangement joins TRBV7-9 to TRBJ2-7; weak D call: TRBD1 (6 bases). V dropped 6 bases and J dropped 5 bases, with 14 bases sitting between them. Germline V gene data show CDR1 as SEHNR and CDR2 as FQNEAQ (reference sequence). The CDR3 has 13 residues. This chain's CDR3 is CASRKPGHDEQYF. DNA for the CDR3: TGTGCCAGCAGAAAACCGGGACACGACGAGCAGTACTTC. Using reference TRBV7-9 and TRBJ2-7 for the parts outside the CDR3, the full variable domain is DTGVSQNPRHKITKRGQNVTFRCDPISEHNRLYWYRQTLGQGPEFLTYFQNEAQLEKSRLLSDRFSAERPKGSFSTLEIQRTEQGDSAMYLCASRKPGHDEQYFGPGTRLTVT.

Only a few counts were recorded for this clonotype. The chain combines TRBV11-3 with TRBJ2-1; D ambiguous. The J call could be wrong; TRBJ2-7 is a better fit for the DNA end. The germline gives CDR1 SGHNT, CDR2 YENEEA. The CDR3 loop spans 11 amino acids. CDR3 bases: TGTGCCAGCAGCCGTTCGAATGAGCAGTACTTC. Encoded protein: CASSRSNEQYF.

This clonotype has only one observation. The CDR3 DNA reads TGTGCCAGCAGCCCGTTCCGGGACGCAAGCTCTGAAGCTTTCTTT. Amino acid sequence: CASSPFRDASSEAFF. This rearrangement joins TRBV9 to TRBJ1-1; D may be TRBD1 (5 bases). The CDR3 covers 15 residues. Looked up from germline, CDR1 is SGDLS and CDR2 is YYNGEE. Trimming removed 4 bases from V and 6 bases from J, with 19 bases in between.

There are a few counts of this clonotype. CDR3 in amino acids: CASSQVRAGPDTQYF. The CDR3 bases are TGTGCCAGCAGCCAAGTAAGGGCGGGGCCAGATACGCAGTATTTT. This sequence joins TRBV3-1 and TRBJ2-3, with D possibly matching TRBD2 (6 bases). The CDR3 contains 15 residues. V lost 1 base, J lost 4 bases, and 12 bases lay in between. Germline V gene data show CDR1 as LGHDT and CDR2 as YNNKEL (reference sequence).

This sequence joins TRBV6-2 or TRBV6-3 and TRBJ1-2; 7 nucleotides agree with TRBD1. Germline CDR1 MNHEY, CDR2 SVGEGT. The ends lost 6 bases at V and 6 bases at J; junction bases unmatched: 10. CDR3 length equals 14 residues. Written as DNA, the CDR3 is TGTGCCAGCAGACGACCGGGACAGAAAGATGGCTACACCTTC. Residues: CASRRPGQKDGYTF.

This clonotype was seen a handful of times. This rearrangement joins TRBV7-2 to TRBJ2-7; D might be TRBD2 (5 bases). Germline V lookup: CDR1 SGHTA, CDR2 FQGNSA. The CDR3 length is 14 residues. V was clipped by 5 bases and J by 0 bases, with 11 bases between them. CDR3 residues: CASSQALASYEQYF. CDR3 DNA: TGTGCCAGCAGCCAGGCCCTAGCCTCCTACGAGCAGTACTTC.

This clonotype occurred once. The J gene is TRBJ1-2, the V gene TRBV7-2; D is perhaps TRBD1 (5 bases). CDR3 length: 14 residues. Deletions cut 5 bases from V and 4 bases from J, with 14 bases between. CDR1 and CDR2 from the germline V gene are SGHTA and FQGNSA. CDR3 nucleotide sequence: TGTGCCAGCAGCGGAGCAGGCGGGGGCTATGGCTACACCTTC. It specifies CASSGAGGGYGYTF. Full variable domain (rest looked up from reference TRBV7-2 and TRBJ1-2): GAGVSQSPSNKVTEKGKDVELRCDPISGHTALYWYRQSLGQGLEFLIYFQGNSAPDKSGLPSDRFSAERTGGSVSTLTIQRTQQEDSAVYLCASSGAGGGYGYTFGSGTRLTVV.

The CDR3 loop reads CAWRSRGRIVTGELFF. CDR3 bases: TGTGCCTGGAGGTCTCGTGGAAGGATCGTAACCGGGGAGCTGTTTTTT. The chain has TRBV30 and TRBJ2-2; D gene unclear. V was shortened by 3 bases and J by 5 bases, with 19 bases between the two germline ends. The CDR3 consists of 16 residues. Looked up from germline, CDR1 is GTSNPN and CDR2 is SVGIG (reference sequence).